This T cell receptor (beta chain) was recovered during a study of metastatic and nonmetastatic thyroid tumors. The overall study: Malignant thyroid and benign thyroid patients provided blood and tumor or nodule tissue whose repertoires were compared. Findings of the study overall: Relative to benign nodules, malignant thyroid tumors were reportedly characterized by significantly elevated TCR beta diversity in blood and tumor.

Every patient underwent thyroid surgery untreated. The V and J ends lost 3 bases and 7 bases respectively, with 16 bases between them. CDR1 and CDR2 from the germline V gene are LGHDT and YNNKEL (reference sequence). The CDR3 length is 15 residues. This clone was recorded at least ten times. The antigen is undetermined. Original analysis: The study's classifier, a distant-metastasis tool for papillary thyroid cancer, was built using CDR3 differences across clinicopathological groups. TCRdb re-analyzed the PCR reads using MiXCR. What appears here as the V and J calls and clone size reflects TCRdb's work, not the paper's. The table lists about 50,000 clones, 20% of them singletons.

This rearrangement joins TRBV3-1 to TRBJ2-1; tentatively, D is TRBD2 (6 bases). The sequenced sample consisted of blood. The sequence was obtained from a female donor with papillary thyroid cancer or a benign thyroid nodule (not recorded which). Some clones in this sample may be carry-over from other donors' samples. The CDR3 DNA sequence: TGTGCCAGCAGCCAGAATGAGCTAGCGATAAATGAGCAGTTCTTC. Its protein product is CASSQNELAINEQFF.